This T cell receptor (beta chain) is from a study of blood T cell repertoires in COVID-19. Study overall: Material from acute and convalescent COVID-19 was sourced from the United States, Italy and Spain. T cells, B-cell-depleted T cells, or PBMCs provided the cDNA or gDNA that served as material.

CDR1 and CDR2 from the germline V gene are SGHNT and YYREEE (reference sequence). This CDR3 has 15 residues. The V and J ends lost 5 bases and 3 bases, in that order; junction bases with no gene match: 7. Those enrolled in Seattle joined during active infection and were followed longitudinally afterward. Sequenced by immunoSEQ multiplex PCR; TCRdb stores in-frame clones only, minus some. The sample records about 220,000 clones, approximately 85% being singletons. The specimen was peripheral blood. This rearrangement joins TRBV5-4 to TRBJ2-3; 9 bases are a match to TRBD2. The receptor comes from a woman in her 70s with COVID-19, enrolled during active disease. CDR3 region: CASRNGLAGTDTQYF. The CDR3 DNA sequence: TGTGCCAGCAGGAACGGGCTAGCGGGGACAGATACGCAGTATTTT.